One sample yielded the 14 T cell receptor beta chains listed below, sequenced in a study of T cell responses to AZD1222 COVID-19 vaccine. Repertoires were generated with immunoSEQ multiplex PCR, while TCRdb's copy carries only in-frame clones and drops some. Counted here are around 100,000 clones, about 90% occurring once; the ten biggest clones make up 20%. Here the sequenced sample was peripheral blood, taken on day 0 of AZD1222 vaccination. The receptors derive from an adult in good health.

The rearrangement joins TRBV7-6 to TRBJ2-3, with 7 bases matching TRBD2. This CDR3 comprises 17 residues. The germline V gene encodes CDR1 SGHVS and CDR2 FNYEAQ. Unmatched junction bases numbered 7, after V lost 0 bases and J lost 1 base. The CDR3 bases are TGTGCCAGCAGCTTAGCCCAGCCTAGCGGCCGCACAGATACGCAGTATTTT. It encodes CASSLAQPSGRTDTQYF.

V and J are TRBV5-1 and TRBJ2-3; D ambiguous. CDR3 length: 12 amino acids. The germline V and J ends were trimmed by 3 bases and 0 bases, with 2 bases remaining between them. The germline V gene has CDR1 SGHRS and CDR2 YFSETQ. CDR3 loop: CASSSSTDTQYF. CDR3 in DNA: TGCGCCAGCAGCTCAAGCACAGATACGCAGTATTTT.

The chain has TRBV7-8 and TRBJ1-2, with D possibly TRBD1 on 5 matching bases. V was cut by 4 bases and J by 4 bases, with 10 bases left in between. The CDR3 covers 13 residues. Germline CDR1 reads SGHVS; CDR2 reads FQNEAQ. Written as DNA, the CDR3 is TGTGCCAGCAGCTCCCAGGGTCCCTATGGCTACACCTTC. Protein product: CASSSQGPYGYTF.

The rearrangement uses TRBV6-6 and TRBJ2-7, with 9 positions matching TRBD1. V gave up 6 bases and J gave up 1 base; unmatched junction bases: 4. The CDR3 consists of 14 residues. Germline V gene sequence: CDR1 MNHNY, CDR2 SVGAGI (reference sequence). The CDR3 sequence: CASRGTGRSYEQYF. As DNA, the CDR3 is TGTGCCAGCAGGGGGACAGGGCGGTCCTACGAGCAGTACTTC.

The chain uses TRBV11-2 and TRBJ1-5; D is perhaps TRBD1 (6 bases). V lost 5 bases to trimming and J lost 9 bases, with 14 bases between them. The germline gives CDR1 SGHAT, CDR2 FQNNGV. The CDR3 has 13 residues. For the CDR3, the DNA is TGTGCCAGCAGCGACACAGGGAGGAGGCCCCAGCATTTT. Its protein is CASSDTGRRPQHF.

The rearrangement links TRBV23-1 to TRBJ2-3; 10 bases align to TRBD2. TRBV23-1 is sorted into the ORF group, with uncertain function. V lost 0 bases and J lost 0; bases outside the gene matches: 9. The CDR3 has 19 amino acids. The CDR3 is CASSQSKPTSGASTDTQYF. CDR3 in DNA: TGCGCCAGCAGTCAATCGAAGCCAACTAGCGGGGCCAGCACAGATACGCAGTATTTT.

The J gene is TRBJ1-5, the V gene TRBV7-8; 8 nucleotides match TRBD1. The CDR3 length is 14 residues. Germline CDR1 and CDR2: SGHVS and FQNEAQ. V lost 5 bases to trimming and J lost 3 bases; unmatched junction nucleotides: 3. The CDR3, as DNA: TGTGCCAGCAGCCCGGACAGGGACAATCAGCCCCAGCATTTT. The encoded protein is CASSPDRDNQPQHF.

The sample holds a few counts of this clone. V usage is TRBV3-1 (or the pseudogene TRBV3-2) and J usage is TRBJ1-1; a weak D match, TRBD1 (5 bases). The germline gives CDR1 LGHDT, CDR2 YNNKEL (reference sequence). The ends were cut back, 0 bases at V and 12 bases at J, with 17 bases in the middle. This CDR3 is 14 amino acids long. CDR3 residues: CASSQDRARAASFF. CDR3 DNA: TGTGCCAGCAGCCAAGATCGCGCCAGGGCGGCGTCTTTCTTT.

The chain uses TRBV21-1 and TRBJ1-5. TRBV21-1 is flagged as a pseudogene. This CDR3 is 16 amino acids long. CDR3 coding DNA: TGTGCCAGCAGCCCTGGGGGGCAGGGGAACAATCAGCCCCAGCATTTT. Its protein is CASSPGGQGNNQPQHF.

The V call is TRBV15, the J call TRBJ2-5; 8 bases align to TRBD2. The CDR3 spans 17 residues. Unmatched junction bases numbered 7, after V lost 0 bases and J lost 1 base. CDR1 and CDR2 (germline): LNHNV, YYDKDF (reference sequence). The DNA of the CDR3 is TGTGCCACCAGCAGAGACCCCCTAAGCGGGGGCCAAGAGACCCAGTACTTC. Amino acids: CATSRDPLSGGQETQYF.

The V and J genes are TRBV12-3 or TRBV12-4 and TRBJ2-3; D is unclear. The V and J ends lost 2 bases and 5 bases respectively, with 8 bases between them. This CDR3 has 13 residues. The chain's CDR3 is CASSLSPGDTQYF. CDR3 bases: TGTGCCAGCAGTTTATCCCCGGGAGATACGCAGTATTTT.

The chain links TRBV5-1 to TRBJ2-5; D unclear. With 0 bases removed from V and 2 bases from J, the gap between germline ends came to 5 bases. The germline V gene has CDR1 SGHRS and CDR2 YFSETQ. The CDR3 runs to 13 residues. The CDR3 DNA follows: TGCGCCAGCAGCTTGGCAGAGCAAGAGACCCAGTACTTC. Protein product: CASSLAEQETQYF.

Regarding this clone: No DNA is shown, since the ends of the CDR3 on it are uncertain; the CDR3 is the one TCRdb lists. The chain is built from TRBV7-2 and TRBJ1-1; TRBD1 is the table's D call, not checked against the DNA. The CDR3 length is 15 residues, termini included. Germline CDR1 SGHTA, CDR2 FQGNSA. The CDR3 region is CASSFGSGQGVEAFF.

The rearrangement uses TRBV9 and TRBJ2-3, with D possibly being TRBD2 (5 bases). Deletions cut 0 bases from V and 0 bases from J, with 14 bases between. In germline, CDR1 is SGDLS, CDR2 YYNGEE. The CDR3 runs 17 residues. The CDR3 DNA reads TGTGCCAGCAGCGTAGCCCCTCGAGCGGCTAGCACAGATACGCAGTATTTT. Residues: CASSVAPRAASTDTQYF.